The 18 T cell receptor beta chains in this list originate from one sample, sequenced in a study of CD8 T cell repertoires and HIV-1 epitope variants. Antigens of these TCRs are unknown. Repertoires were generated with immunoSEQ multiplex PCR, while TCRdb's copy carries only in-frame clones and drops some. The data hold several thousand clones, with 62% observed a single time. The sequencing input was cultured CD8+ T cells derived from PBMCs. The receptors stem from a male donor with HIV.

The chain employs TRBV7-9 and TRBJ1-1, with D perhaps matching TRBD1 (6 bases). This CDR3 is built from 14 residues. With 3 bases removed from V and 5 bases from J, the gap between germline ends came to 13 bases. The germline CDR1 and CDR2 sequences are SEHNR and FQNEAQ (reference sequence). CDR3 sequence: CASSFQTGLTEAFF. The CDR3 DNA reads TGTGCCAGCAGCTTCCAAACAGGGCTAACTGAAGCTTTCTTT.

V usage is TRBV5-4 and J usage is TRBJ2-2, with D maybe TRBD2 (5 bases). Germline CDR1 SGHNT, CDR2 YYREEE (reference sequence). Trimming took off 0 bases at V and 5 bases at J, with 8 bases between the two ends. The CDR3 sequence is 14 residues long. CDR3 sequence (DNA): TGTGCCAGCAGCTTGGCCACGGGGACCGGGGAGCTGTTTTTT. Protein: CASSLATGTGELFF.

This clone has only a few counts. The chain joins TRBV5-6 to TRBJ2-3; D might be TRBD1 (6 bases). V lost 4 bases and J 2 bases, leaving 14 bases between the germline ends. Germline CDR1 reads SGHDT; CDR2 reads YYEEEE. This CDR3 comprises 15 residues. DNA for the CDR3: TGTGCCAGCAGCCCAACCCGGGACAACACAGATACGCAGTATTTT. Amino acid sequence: CASSPTRDNTDTQYF.

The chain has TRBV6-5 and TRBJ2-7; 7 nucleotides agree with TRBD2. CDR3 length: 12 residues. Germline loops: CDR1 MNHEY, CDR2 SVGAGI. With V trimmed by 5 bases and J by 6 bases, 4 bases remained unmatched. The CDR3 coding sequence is TGTGCCAGCAGTGCGGGGACTATCGAGCAGTACTTC. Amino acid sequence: CASSAGTIEQYF.

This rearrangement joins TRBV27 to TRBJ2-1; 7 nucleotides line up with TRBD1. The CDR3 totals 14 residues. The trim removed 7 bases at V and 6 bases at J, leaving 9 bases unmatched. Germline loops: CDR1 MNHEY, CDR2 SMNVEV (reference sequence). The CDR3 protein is CASTETGQFNEQFF. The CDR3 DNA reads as TGTGCCAGCACCGAAACGGGACAGTTCAATGAGCAGTTCTTC.

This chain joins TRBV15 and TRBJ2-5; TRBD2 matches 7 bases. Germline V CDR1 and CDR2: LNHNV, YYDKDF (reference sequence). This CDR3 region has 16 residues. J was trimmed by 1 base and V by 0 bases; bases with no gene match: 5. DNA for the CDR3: TGTGCCACCAGCAGAGATACAGCGGGACCCCAAGAGACCCAGTACTTC. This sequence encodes CATSRDTAGPQETQYF.

This chain's CDR3 is CASSLTGNEQFF. In DNA, the CDR3 is TGTGCCAGCAGTTTGACCGGGAATGAGCAGTTCTTC. The V and J genes are TRBV5-6 and TRBJ2-1; D remains ambiguous. CDR3 size: 12 residues. Germline V lookup: CDR1 SGHDT, CDR2 YYEEEE. The V and J ends lost 5 bases and 7 bases respectively, with 10 bases between them.

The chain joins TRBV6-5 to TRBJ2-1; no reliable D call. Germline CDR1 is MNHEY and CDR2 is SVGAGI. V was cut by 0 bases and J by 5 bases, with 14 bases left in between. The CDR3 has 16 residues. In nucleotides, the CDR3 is TGTGCCAGCAGTTACTCGACAAGCGTTAGCCACAATGAGCAGTTCTTC. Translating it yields CASSYSTSVSHNEQFF.

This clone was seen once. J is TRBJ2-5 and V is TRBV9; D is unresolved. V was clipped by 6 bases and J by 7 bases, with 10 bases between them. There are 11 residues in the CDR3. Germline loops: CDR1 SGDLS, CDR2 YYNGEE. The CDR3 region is CASTSPRTQYF. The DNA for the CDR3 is TGTGCCAGCACCAGCCCGAGGACCCAGTACTTC.

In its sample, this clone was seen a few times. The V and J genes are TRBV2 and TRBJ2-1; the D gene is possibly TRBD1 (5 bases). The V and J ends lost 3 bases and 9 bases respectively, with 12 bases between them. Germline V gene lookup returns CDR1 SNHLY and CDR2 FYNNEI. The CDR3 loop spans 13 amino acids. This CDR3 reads CASSDRVDGEQFF. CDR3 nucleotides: TGTGCCAGCAGTGACAGGGTGGACGGTGAGCAGTTCTTC.

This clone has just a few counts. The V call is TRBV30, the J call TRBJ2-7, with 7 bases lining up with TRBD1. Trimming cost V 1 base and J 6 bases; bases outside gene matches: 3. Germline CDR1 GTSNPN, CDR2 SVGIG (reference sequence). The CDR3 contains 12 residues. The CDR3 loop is CAWSGDSAEQYF. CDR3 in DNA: TGTGCCTGGAGTGGGGACAGCGCCGAGCAGTACTTC. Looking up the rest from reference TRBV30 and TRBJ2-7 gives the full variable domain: SQTIHQWPATLVQPVGSPLSLECTVEGTSNPNLYWYRQAAGRGLQLLFYSVGIGQISSEVPQNLSASRPQDRQFILSSKKLLLSDSGFYLCAWSGDSAEQYFGPGTRLTVT.

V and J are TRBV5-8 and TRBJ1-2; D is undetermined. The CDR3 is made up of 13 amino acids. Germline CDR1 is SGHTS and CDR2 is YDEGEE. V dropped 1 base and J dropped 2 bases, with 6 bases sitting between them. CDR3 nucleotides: TGTGCCAGCAGCTTGCTAAACAACTATGGCTACACCTTC. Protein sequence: CASSLLNNYGYTF.

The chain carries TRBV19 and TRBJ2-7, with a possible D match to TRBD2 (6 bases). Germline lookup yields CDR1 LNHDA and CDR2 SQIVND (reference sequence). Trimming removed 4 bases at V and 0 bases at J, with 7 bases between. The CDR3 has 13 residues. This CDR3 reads CASSTSVSYEQYF. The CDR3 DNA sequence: TGTGCCAGTAGTACTAGCGTCTCCTACGAGCAGTACTTC. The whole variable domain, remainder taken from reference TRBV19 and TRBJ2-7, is DGGITQSPKYLFRKEGQNVTLSCEQNLNHDAMYWYRQDPGQGLRLIYYSQIVNDFQKGDIAEGYSVSREKKESFPLTVTSAQKNPTAFYLCASSTSVSYEQYFGPGTRLTVT.

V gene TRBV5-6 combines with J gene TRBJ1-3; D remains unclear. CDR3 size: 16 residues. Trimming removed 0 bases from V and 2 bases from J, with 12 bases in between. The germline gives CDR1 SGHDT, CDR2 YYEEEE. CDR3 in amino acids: CASSLGIAGTGNTIYF. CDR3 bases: TGTGCCAGCAGCTTGGGGATCGCGGGAACTGGAAACACCATATATTTT. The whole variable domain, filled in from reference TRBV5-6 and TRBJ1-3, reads DAGVTQSPTHLIKTRGQQVTLRCSPKSGHDTVSWYQQALGQGPQFIFQYYEEEERQRGNFPDRFSGHQFPNYSSELNVNALLLGDSALYLCASSLGIAGTGNTIYFGEGSWLTVV.

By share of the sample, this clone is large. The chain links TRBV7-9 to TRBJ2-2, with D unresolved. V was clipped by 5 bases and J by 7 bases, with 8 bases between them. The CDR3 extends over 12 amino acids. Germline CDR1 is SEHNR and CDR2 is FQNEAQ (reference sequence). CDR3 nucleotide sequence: TGTGCCAGCAGCCTTCAGGACGGGGAGCTGTTTTTT. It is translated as CASSLQDGELFF.

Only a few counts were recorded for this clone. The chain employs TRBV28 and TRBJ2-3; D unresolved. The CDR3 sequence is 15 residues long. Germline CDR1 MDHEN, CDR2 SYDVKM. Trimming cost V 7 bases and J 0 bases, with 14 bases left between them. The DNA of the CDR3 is TGTGCCAGCATTAACGAGGTCCCAAGCACAGATACGCAGTATTTT. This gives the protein CASINEVPSTDTQYF.

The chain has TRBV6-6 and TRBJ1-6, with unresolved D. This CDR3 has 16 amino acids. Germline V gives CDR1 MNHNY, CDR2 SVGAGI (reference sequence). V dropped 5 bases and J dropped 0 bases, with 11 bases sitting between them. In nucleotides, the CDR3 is TGTGCCAGCAGTCCGACAAGGAGCTCCTATAATTCACCCCTCCACTTT. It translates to CASSPTRSSYNSPLHF.

CDR3 bases: TGTGCCAGCACCGTTATGGGGACAGCCTCCTACGAGCAGTACTTC. This encodes CASTVMGTASYEQYF. The chain couples TRBV28 to TRBJ2-7; 7 nucleotides agree with TRBD1. Unmatched junction bases numbered 9, after V lost 7 bases and J lost 0 bases. Germline V CDR1 and CDR2: MDHEN, SYDVKM. This CDR3 is 15 amino acids long.